What follows is one T cell receptor beta chain and its context. The antigen is unknown. The data stem from a study of stem cell transplantation in POMP-related autoinflammatory disease. In the study overall: Defective thymoproteasomes were hypothesized to impair CD8+ T-cell positive selection. CD8+ T cells were low and CD4+ cells naive-skewed before transplant. Findings of the study overall: Patients with PRAID showed a restricted number of unique TRB V-J gene pairings. PRAID patients trended toward lower TRB diversity and higher clonality in all analyzed T-cell subsets.

Clones were sequenced by immunoSEQ multiplex PCR, and TCRdb holds only the in-frame ones, with some missing. Of approximately 11,000 clones detected, around nine tenths appear once; the ten largest clones hold around 50%. Germline CDR1 is MNHEY and CDR2 is SMNVEV (reference sequence). V lost 2 bases to trimming and J lost 0 bases, with 11 bases between them. There are 15 residues in the CDR3. PRAID combined immunodeficiency and autoinflammation. The sequences come from CD8+ T cells from PBMCs, collected before stem cell transplantation. This receptor was obtained from a human donor with POMP-related autoinflammation and immune dysregulation (PRAID). This rearrangement joins TRBV27 to TRBJ2-7; D gene uncertain. The DNA for the CDR3 is TGTGCCAGCAGTTTAGACTTCCGAGGCTCCTACGAGCAGTACTTC. Amino acid sequence: CASSLDFRGSYEQYF.